A selection of T cell receptor beta chains follows, all from one sample in a study of blood T cell repertoires in COVID-19. Assay used: immunoSEQ multiplex PCR; TCRdb lists only in-frame clones, some missing. The sample has over 400,000 clones; 70% to 90% are singletons. Sequencing input: peripheral blood. The receptors here all came from a human donor in a cohort sampled during active COVID-19. CDR3s include the opening cysteine and the closing phenylalanine or tryptophan. A D gene is named only where the DNA matches it firmly. For some rows the clone size is stated as once, few or many, or as a class when expanded; others skip it.

d_call	j_call	v_call	clone_size	cdr3_aa	cdr3_nt
.	TRBJ1-2	TRBV19	few	CATRDTPTYGYTF	TGTGCCACCCGGGACACCCCGACCTATGGCTACACCTTC
.	TRBJ1-1	TRBV19	.	CASSISLNTEAFF	TGTGCCAGTAGTATTTCCCTTAACACTGAAGCTTTCTTT
TRBD1	TRBJ1-4	TRBV6-6	.	CASSKLTGGNEKLFF	TGTGCCAGCAGTAAACTGACAGGGGGGAATGAAAAACTGTTTTTT
.	TRBJ1-1	TRBV6-1	.	CASSGRAGLLGNTEAFF	TGTGCCAGCAGTGGGAGGGCGGGGCTCCTTGGGAACACTGAAGCTTTCTTT
.	TRBJ2-3	TRBV4-3	once	CASSQDFRTPTDTQYF	TGCGCCAGCAGCCAAGATTTTAGGACTCCCACAGATACGCAGTATTTT
.	TRBJ1-4	TRBV7-9	.	CASSLERATNEKLFF	TGTGCCAGCAGCTTAGAGAGGGCAACTAATGAAAAACTGTTTTTT
.	TRBJ2-7	TRBV20-1	.	CSASRGSEQYF	TGCAGTGCTAGTAGGGGGTCCGAGCAGTACTTC
.	TRBJ2-7	TRBV7-2	.	CASSLAQLSYEQYF	TGTGCCAGCAGCTTGGCTCAATTGTCCTACGAGCAGTACTTC
.	TRBJ1-5	TRBV7-2	.	CASSRSPLVTQPQHF	TGTGCCAGCAGCCGTAGCCCCCTAGTCACGCAGCCCCAGCATTTT
.	TRBJ1-3	TRBV20-1	.	CSASTNMRGNTIYF	TGCAGTGCTAGTACCAACATGAGGGGAAACACCATATATTTT
.	TRBJ1-2	TRBV19	.	CASHARGGGYGYTF	TGTGCCAGTCACGCCAGGGGCGGAGGCTATGGCTACACCTTC
.	TRBJ2-1	TRBV30	once	CAWSETIRVPFF	TGTGCCTGGAGTGAAACCATCCGAGTTCCGTTCTTC
.	TRBJ1-5	TRBV28	.	CASSFVGGGVQPQHF	TGTGCCAGCAGTTTTGTCGGGGGGGGAGTGCAGCCCCAGCATTTT
.	TRBJ2-1	TRBV18	.	CASSPVLTYNEQFF	TGTGCCAGCTCACCAGTACTCACCTACAATGAGCAGTTCTTC
.	TRBJ2-7	TRBV12-3/TRBV12-4	.	CASSFQGTYEQYF	TGTGCCAGCAGTTTCCAGGGGACCTACGAGCAGTACTTC
.	TRBJ2-7	TRBV28	once	CATGGGPIDSYEQYF	TGTGCCACTGGGGGGGGGCCGATAGACTCCTACGAGCAGTACTTC
.	TRBJ2-7	TRBV20-1	once	CSGGQGYEQYF	TGCAGTGGGGGGCAGGGCTACGAGCAGTACTTC
.	TRBJ2-1	TRBV6-2/TRBV6-3	.	CASSQTGTFYNEQFF	TGTGCCAGCAGCCAAACAGGAACTTTCTACAATGAGCAGTTCTTC